A selection of T cell receptor beta chains follows, all from one sample in a study of T cell changes during pregnancy in multiple sclerosis. Sequencing was performed with immunoSEQ multiplex PCR; in TCRdb, only in-frame clones are kept and a portion is missing. The sample shows about 73,000 clones, 90% of them seen only once. Here the sequenced sample was peripheral blood, taken after pregnancy. These receptors were taken from a female donor in good health, enrolled as a control in a pregnancy study. CDR3s include the opening cysteine and the closing phenylalanine or tryptophan. D genes are given only for firm matches.

D gene | J gene | V gene | CDR3 protein | CDR3 DNA
TRBD2 | TRBJ2-1 | TRBV9 | CASSVGLAGGPEQFF | TGTGCCAGCAGCGTAGGACTAGCGGGAGGGCCGGAGCAGTTCTTC
TRBD2 | TRBJ2-1 | TRBV5-4 | CASSWGSGTYNEQFF | TGTGCCAGCAGCTGGGGTAGCGGGACCTACAATGAGCAGTTCTTC
- | TRBJ2-7 | TRBV9 | CASSPWGAVYEQYF | TGTGCCAGCAGCCCTTGGGGCGCTGTGTACGAGCAGTACTTC
- | TRBJ1-3 | TRBV19 | CASSLTGTISGNTIYF | TGTGCCAGTAGTCTCACCGGGACTATCTCTGGAAACACCATATATTTT
- | TRBJ2-2 | TRBV19 | CASSISMNTGELFF | TGTGCCAGTAGTATATCAATGAACACCGGGGAGCTGTTTTTT
- | TRBJ2-5 | TRBV30 | CAWSVSGEETQYF | TGTGCCTGGAGTGTGTCCGGGGAAGAGACCCAGTACTTC
TRBD1 | TRBJ2-7 | TRBV5-8 | CASSWGTGTGSYEQYF | TGTGCCAGCAGCTGGGGGACAGGGACCGGGTCCTACGAGCAGTACTTC
TRBD1 | TRBJ1-2 | TRBV30 | CAWRTGGRYGYTF | TGTGCCTGGAGGACAGGGGGCCGTTATGGCTACACCTTC
TRBD1 | TRBJ2-3 | TRBV11-3 | CASSIRGTGGRFGTDTQYF | TGTGCCAGCAGCATAAGGGGGACAGGGGGCAGGTTCGGCACAGATACGCAGTATTTT
TRBD1 | TRBJ2-7 | TRBV10-3 | CAITAGGSYEQYF | TGTGCCATCACGGCAGGGGGAAGCTACGAGCAGTACTTC
- | TRBJ2-1 | TRBV7-6 | CASRRDSPSYNEQFF | TGTGCCAGCCGGAGGGACTCACCCTCCTACAATGAGCAGTTCTTC
TRBD2 | TRBJ2-2 | TRBV18 | CASSQSGAGELFF | TGTGCCAGCTCACAGAGCGGGGCCGGGGAGCTGTTTTTT